Sequencing of this TCR beta chain was carried out in a study of blood T cells in healthy people across ages. CDR1 is SGHRS, CDR2 YFSETQ, per germline. The CDR3 is made up of 14 amino acids. Researchers report isolating at least 6 million PBMCs per sample. This clonotype was detected many times. A J-beta primer mix and a sample-barcoded 5' primer were used in a second PCR of about 7 to 12 cycles. TCRdb independently ran MiXCR on the 5' RACE reads; one entry per CDR3 protein. The sample consists of roughly 800,000 distinct CDR3 sequences, about 37% of them appearing once. The source material was blood. The source is a man aged 18 to 30 in good health. The rearrangement joins TRBV5-1 to TRBJ1-5, with D unclear. CDR3 in DNA: TGCGCAAGCTCGGAAGGTCATAGCAATCAGCCCCAGCATTTT. This sequence encodes CASSEGHSNQPQHF.